This T cell receptor beta chain was sequenced in a study of cytomegalovirus exposure and HLA in healthy donors (dated by TCRdb to 2017 to 2019). Some background on the complete study: In an earlier analysis of around 540 of the donors, 276 Gb of sequence data and some 120 million unique TCR beta sequences from about 190 million T cells were reported. Of the roughly 390 genotyped donors, approximately 80% were placed in the genetic ancestry cluster associated with self-reported Caucasian donors. A later genetic analysis took genome-wide SNP genotypes for about three fifths of the 666 donors and used that subset as a discovery cohort. Every discovery cohort repertoire had been produced on one sequencing platform. A later analysis re-examined previously published TCR beta repertoires from more than 600 donors and added high-resolution HLA genotyping to investigate patterns of TCR occurrence. The number of donors typed differed by locus, with about 629-630 for A, B, C, DRB1 and DQB1, 522 for DQA1, about 610 for DPA1, and under 490 for DPB1. Donor age, sex, ethnicity and CMV serostatus were compiled together with the repertoire data. Using immunosequencing, the study profiled T cell repertoires from 666 subjects and related those repertoires to cytomegalovirus serostatus. In the later analysis, no new phenotypic data were used to find candidate immune exposures; instead, reliance was placed on TCR beta sequences and their occurrence across donors. To predict cytomegalovirus infection status, the study brought together high-throughput TCR immunosequencing, statistical association of individual TCRs with disease status, and machine learning. An early release that covered roughly 600 HLA-typed donors contained approximately 300 gigabases of sequencing data and 65 million to 100 million unique TCR sequences. Because of strong linkage in the cohort, roughly 5 DR-DQ haplotypes were treated as single units for association and clustering. Both class I and class II loci were covered by HLA typing, at four-digit resolution. Across 398 genotyped donors of the cohort, an average of approximately 240,000 unique TCR beta nucleotide sequences per donor were sequenced, and approximately 19% of those sequences were non-productive. The study aimed to test whether signatures of past pathogen exposure could be identified by cataloging public T cell receptors. An earlier analysis of some 500 of the donors applied high-throughput TCR beta sequencing to assess whether each TCR beta V gene segment acted as functional or pseudogenic. In addition to the first cohort of 666 subjects, a separate validation cohort of 120 different subjects was used.

What the study reported, not specific to this receptor: A cluster of highly shared sequence variants was judged likely to represent a technical artifact of the sequencing pipeline. Because counts were too low, around 17 rarely observed V segments, including chromosome 9 orphons, were left out of the earlier analysis of 500 to 750 of the donors. In vitro tests confirmed that a few of the cytomegalovirus-associated TCR beta chains recognize cytomegalovirus antigens. While some public TCRs were present in many individuals, most TCR sequences turned up only very rarely across donors. A later genetic analysis associated a missense DCLRE1C variant with V-gene and J-gene trimming of TCR beta chains, and an independent cohort replicated the association. The authors suggested that the approach could potentially be generalized to other disease states and immunological phenotypes. Linkage disequilibrium might explain the correlated functional status among segregating V segments, but an unknown experimental factor could not be excluded. Because some donors lacked HLA typing at each locus, the association tests relied only on the typed subset. Only TCR beta chains were sequenced in this cohort, and the absence of alpha or paired-chain data limited detectable features. Several of the top co-occurrence clusters appeared to be linked to parvovirus B19, influenza, CMV and Epstein-Barr virus, according to a later analysis. In both the original and validation cohorts, the classifier was reported to diagnose cytomegalovirus status with high specificity and sensitivity. The 87-base-pair reads could not distinguish some IMGT-functional V segments, including TRBV6-2 and TRBV6-3, so those segments were excluded. A later analysis associated 15,000 to 20,000 TCR beta sequences with specific HLA alleles at a false discovery rate of 0.05. A later genetic analysis reported fewer N-insertions in productive TCRs among donors in an Asian-associated ancestry cluster than the roughly 700-donor mean. In an earlier analysis of some 640 of the donors, most TCR beta V segments were observed in productive rearrangements about 90% or about 30% of the time, broadly matching IMGT annotations. For the cohort, immune exposure information was limited to CMV serostatus. A further reported finding was that TCR beta sequences accurately predicted the HLA-A and HLA-B alleles for most subjects in the first cohort. A later analysis found that most CMV-associated TCR beta chains appeared HLA-restricted, with HLA associations seemingly driven largely by CMV exposure. Presence/absence analyses assumed roughly uniform sequencing depth across donors, an assumption that may not hold. A total of 150 or so TCR beta chains were listed by the study as associated with cytomegalovirus. A later analysis found that TCR association rates varied across HLA loci, with DRB1 alleles showing the most associated TCRs and HLA-C alleles the fewest. When HLA alleles, especially DR and DQ, strongly co-occurred, TCR associations were difficult to assign to individual alleles. In a later analysis, HLA-associated TCR beta chains were found to be more clonally expanded and to have lower generation probabilities than equally common non-associated chains.

Libraries were made using the immunoSEQ multiplex PCR assay. For the multiplex PCR, a mixture combining 60 forward primers for TCR Vbeta segments and 13 reverse primers for TCR Jbeta segments was used. The CDR3 region of rearranged TCR beta genes was amplified from genomic DNA with a multiplex PCR assay. The amplified TCR beta libraries were sequenced on the Illumina HiSeq System as 87-base-pair reads. As for the authors' bioinformatics: A later analysis tallied around 87 million unique TCR beta chains across the roughly 610 repertoires, and around 9.9 million of those chains were shared by two or more donors. A nearest-neighbor algorithm error-corrected the raw reads and collapsed the reads into unique sequences, merging closely related sequences to remove PCR and sequencing errors. To assign V, D and J gene segments, CDR3 sequences were aligned to IMGT reference sequences. For a sequence to be retained, a match of at least six nucleotides was required to both a V gene segment and a J gene segment. A rearrangement was called productive if the CDR3 had no stop codons and remained in frame with V and J, and every other rearrangement was called non-productive. CDR3 was defined according to IMGT convention as the region running from the second conserved V-encoded cysteine to the conserved J-encoded phenylalanine. In an earlier analysis of more than 550 of the donors, sequences lacking an unambiguous match to a single V gene segment were excluded. In an earlier analysis of around 590 of the donors, a V segment was called functional when productive rearrangements were above 56.7%, and segregating when the standard deviation between donors exceeded 5%. To diagnose cytomegalovirus status from the catalog of TCR beta chain sequences, a statistical classification framework was built. V and J gene assignment, in a later analysis, came from comparing TCR nucleotide sequences with IMGT/GENE-DB human TR gene sequences. In a later analysis, CDR3 sequences and most-parsimonious VDJ recombination scenarios were assigned using the TCRdist pipeline. In a later analysis, each TCR beta chain was defined by its CDR3 amino acid sequence together with its V-gene family, and reads lacking a unique V-gene family were excluded. As a way to deal with suspected cross-contamination and a sequencing artifact, a later analysis dropped more than 500 nucleotide sequences that were highly shared and had low generation probability. A later analysis calculated a clonal expansion index for each public chain from normalized within-repertoire ranks of inferred template counts. Generation probabilities in a later analysis came from a VDJ recombination model fitted to out-of-frame rearrangements, and those results were checked against IGoR. In a later analysis, hypergeometric tests were used to score TCR-TCR, TCR-HLA and TCR-CMV co-occurrence, with a repertoire-size bias correction applied to TCR pairs. In a later analysis, false discovery rates were estimated by permuting HLA or CMV assignments 20 times. In a later analysis, co-occurring TCRs were grouped using DBSCAN, and TCRdist sequence similarity was added for clustering within HLA-allele-positive subsets. Repertoires with fewer than 30,000 or more than 120,000 public chains were left out of co-occurrence clustering, as were about 5 repertoires with anomalous nucleotide sharing. TCRdb retrieved this table from immuneACCESS and kept in-frame rearrangements only. Not all clones are present; in checked studies, unresolved V genes account for under half, and no reason is known for the remainder. That table supplies the V and J calls and clone size; D and trimming were determined from the DNA. This sample is represented by some 130,000 clones; approximately 80% of them were singletons. Around 4% of the sample comes from the top ten.

CDR3 length: 15 amino acids, cysteine to phenylalanine. Solely the CDR3 DNA is kept, with 45 bases framed from the first base. In regard to this clone: There is no known antigen for this receptor. No base-level quality is on record; no much larger clone is a single base apart.

The cohort consisted of hundreds of healthy bone marrow donors. At the time of sampling, all cohort members were nominally healthy, though unrecorded immune exposures were likely present. The donor was CMV seropositive and belonged to the group of about 290 seropositive cohort members. A peripheral blood sample was provided by each donor, and peripheral blood mononuclear cells were used for TCR beta sequencing. Genomic DNA was extracted from the blood cell samples with the Qiagen DNeasy Blood Extraction Kit. This clonotype originated in a male donor in good health and CMV-seropositive. The rearrangement combines TRBV21-1 with TRBJ2-2; no DNA check was done on the table's D call, TRBD1. TRBV21-1 corresponds to a pseudogene. What was sequenced was PBMCs. DNA sequence: TGTGCCAGCAGCAAAGGACCGCAGGGCACCGGGGAGCTGTTTTTT. It specifies CASSKGPQGTGELFF.